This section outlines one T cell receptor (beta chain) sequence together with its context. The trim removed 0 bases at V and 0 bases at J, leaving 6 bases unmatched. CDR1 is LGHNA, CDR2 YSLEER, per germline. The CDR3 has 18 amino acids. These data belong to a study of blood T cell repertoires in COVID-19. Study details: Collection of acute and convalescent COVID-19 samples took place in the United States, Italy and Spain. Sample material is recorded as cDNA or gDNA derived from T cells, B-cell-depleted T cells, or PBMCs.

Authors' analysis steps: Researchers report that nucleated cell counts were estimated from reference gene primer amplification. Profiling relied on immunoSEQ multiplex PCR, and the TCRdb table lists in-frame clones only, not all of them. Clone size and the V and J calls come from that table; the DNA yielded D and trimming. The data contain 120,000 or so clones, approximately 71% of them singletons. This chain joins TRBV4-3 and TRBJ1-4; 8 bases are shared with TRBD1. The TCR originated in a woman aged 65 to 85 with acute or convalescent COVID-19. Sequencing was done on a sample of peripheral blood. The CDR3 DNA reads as TGCGCCAGCAGCCAAGATCTGACGACAGGGGCAACTAATGAAAAACTGTTTTTT. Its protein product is CASSQDLTTGATNEKLFF.